The rows below give T cell receptor beta chains drawn from one sample of a study of regulatory T cells in long-lasting Graves disease. From the multiplex PCR reads, TCRdb called clonotypes with MiXCR, one entry per CDR3 protein. Here the sample spans roughly 500,000 distinct CDR3 sequences, more than 20% being singletons. Sequencing used peripheral blood mononuclear cells (PBMCs), obtained when the disease was refractory, from a patient treated with antithyroid drugs. The receptors stem from a female donor with Graves disease. Each CDR3 is given with its conserved first and last residue. Fields, in order: J gene, clone size, D gene, V gene, CDR3 DNA, CDR3 protein. D genes are given only for firm matches. Rows may omit the clone size; those that give it use once, few, many or a size class.

j_call: TRBJ2-5; clone_size: few; d_call: TRBD2; v_call: TRBV20-1; cdr3_nt: TGCAGTGCTAGAGAGGGAGGGTGGGACCGAGAGACCCAGTACTTC; cdr3_aa: CSAREGGWDRETQYF
j_call: TRBJ2-5; clone_size: many; d_call: .; v_call: TRBV6-5; cdr3_nt: TGTGCCAGCAGTTACCTGGGACCCAAGACCATTATGTACTTC; cdr3_aa: CASSYLGPKTIMYF
j_call: TRBJ1-1; clone_size: many; d_call: .; v_call: TRBV30; cdr3_nt: TGTGCCTGGAGTTCCAAAGGATCTGAAGCTTTCTTT; cdr3_aa: CAWSSKGSEAFF
j_call: TRBJ2-5; clone_size: many; d_call: .; v_call: TRBV29-1; cdr3_nt: TGCAGCGTTGAAGATTTTAAGGAGCCCCAAGAGACCCAGTACTTC; cdr3_aa: CSVEDFKEPQETQYF
j_call: TRBJ2-1; clone_size: many; d_call: .; v_call: TRBV28; cdr3_nt: TGTGCCAGCAGTTTTGAGATCTACAATGAGCAGTTCTTC; cdr3_aa: CASSFEIYNEQFF
j_call: TRBJ1-2; clone_size: many; d_call: .; v_call: TRBV29-1; cdr3_nt: TGCAGCGTTGATGAGGGGGTAGGCTACACCTTC; cdr3_aa: CSVDEGVGYTF
j_call: TRBJ1-1; clone_size: few; d_call: .; v_call: TRBV6-1; cdr3_nt: TGTGCCACCTTACCCGAGTCGACCACTGAAGCTTTCTTT; cdr3_aa: CATLPESTTEAFF
j_call: TRBJ1-1; clone_size: .; d_call: TRBD1; v_call: TRBV6-5; cdr3_nt: TGTGCCAGCAGTTACCAGGGGGTGGGGAACACTGAAGCTTTCTTT; cdr3_aa: CASSYQGVGNTEAFF
j_call: TRBJ1-2; clone_size: many; d_call: .; v_call: TRBV12-3/TRBV12-4; cdr3_nt: TGTGCCAGCAGTCTCCGGACGGAAATTAAGTACACCTTC; cdr3_aa: CASSLRTEIKYTF
j_call: TRBJ2-3; clone_size: .; d_call: TRBD2; v_call: TRBV9; cdr3_nt: TGTGCCAGCAGCGTAGGAGCTAGCGGGAGCTCAGATACGCAGTATTTT; cdr3_aa: CASSVGASGSSDTQYF
j_call: TRBJ1-5; clone_size: many; d_call: .; v_call: TRBV12-3/TRBV12-4; cdr3_nt: TGTGCCAGCAGCTTCGCTGGGGGGGGAAGCAATCAGCCCCAGCATTTT; cdr3_aa: CASSFAGGGSNQPQHF
j_call: TRBJ2-2; clone_size: .; d_call: .; v_call: TRBV7-2; cdr3_nt: TGTGCCAGCAGCCCTACAGAAACCGGGGAGCTGTTTTTT; cdr3_aa: CASSPTETGELFF
j_call: TRBJ1-6; clone_size: .; d_call: .; v_call: TRBV6-2/TRBV6-3; cdr3_nt: TGTGCCAGCAGTTACCGCCGCGCCGGTATCGGATCACCCCTCCACTTT; cdr3_aa: CASSYRRAGIGSPLHF
j_call: TRBJ2-2; clone_size: .; d_call: TRBD2; v_call: TRBV5-4; cdr3_nt: TGTGCCAGCAGCGCCCTAGCGGGAGGAGGCGTCGGGGAGCTGTTTTTT; cdr3_aa: CASSALAGGGVGELFF
j_call: TRBJ2-3; clone_size: .; d_call: TRBD2; v_call: TRBV6-5; cdr3_nt: TGTGCCAGCAGTTACCGTGGACTAGCGGGAGTCACAGATACGCAGTATTTT; cdr3_aa: CASSYRGLAGVTDTQYF
j_call: TRBJ1-5; clone_size: many; d_call: .; v_call: TRBV7-2; cdr3_nt: TGTGCCAGCAGCCCCCGGACGGAAAATCAGCCCCAGCATTTT; cdr3_aa: CASSPRTENQPQHF
j_call: TRBJ1-6; clone_size: many; d_call: .; v_call: TRBV28; cdr3_nt: TGTGCCAGCAGTGGTACCGGGAATTCACCCCTCCACTTT; cdr3_aa: CASSGTGNSPLHF
j_call: TRBJ1-1; clone_size: many; d_call: .; v_call: TRBV18; cdr3_nt: TGTGCCAGCTCACCCATAGGTGCCTCGAACACTGAAGCTTTCTTT; cdr3_aa: CASSPIGASNTEAFF
j_call: TRBJ1-5; clone_size: .; d_call: .; v_call: TRBV19; cdr3_nt: TGTGCCAGTAGTATAGAGGCAGGAAGACAGCCCCAGCATTTT; cdr3_aa: CASSIEAGRQPQHF
j_call: TRBJ2-5; clone_size: many; d_call: .; v_call: TRBV27; cdr3_nt: TGTGCCAGCAGTTTCGCACCCCCAGAGACCCAGTACTTC; cdr3_aa: CASSFAPPETQYF
j_call: TRBJ1-1; clone_size: many; d_call: .; v_call: TRBV20-1; cdr3_nt: TGCAGTGCTAGGGAGACAGACGACACTGAAGCTTTCTTT; cdr3_aa: CSARETDDTEAFF
j_call: TRBJ2-5; clone_size: .; d_call: .; v_call: TRBV20-1; cdr3_nt: TGCAGTGGCACGGGGGAGAAAGAGACCCAGTACTTC; cdr3_aa: CSGTGEKETQYF
j_call: TRBJ1-5; clone_size: .; d_call: .; v_call: TRBV20-1; cdr3_nt: TGCAGTGCATCCCCTAGCAATCAGCCCCAGCATTTT; cdr3_aa: CSASPSNQPQHF
j_call: TRBJ2-7; clone_size: few; d_call: .; v_call: TRBV28; cdr3_nt: TGTGCCGTCCTCGGCTACGAGCAGTACTTC; cdr3_aa: CAVLGYEQYF
j_call: TRBJ2-7; clone_size: many; d_call: TRBD2; v_call: TRBV5-8; cdr3_nt: TGTGCCAGCAGGCGTCTAGCGGGAGGGGACGAGCAGTACTTC; cdr3_aa: CASRRLAGGDEQYF
j_call: TRBJ2-3; clone_size: few; d_call: TRBD1; v_call: TRBV29-1; cdr3_nt: TGCAGCGTACCCGAGGACAGGGGAGGGCCAGATACGCAGTATTTT; cdr3_aa: CSVPEDRGGPDTQYF
j_call: TRBJ2-7; clone_size: many; d_call: TRBD2; v_call: TRBV20-1; cdr3_nt: TGCAGTGCCTCCGTAACCTTTGGGGGGGAAACCGAGCAGTACTTC; cdr3_aa: CSASVTFGGETEQYF
j_call: TRBJ2-7; clone_size: many; d_call: TRBD2; v_call: TRBV27; cdr3_nt: TGTGCCAGCAGTTTATTTGCGGGAGACTACGAGCAGTACTTC; cdr3_aa: CASSLFAGDYEQYF
j_call: TRBJ2-3; clone_size: few; d_call: .; v_call: TRBV20-1; cdr3_nt: TGCAGTGCTAGAGAGGGAGGTGGAGCGAAAGATACGCAGTATTTT; cdr3_aa: CSAREGGGAKDTQYF
j_call: TRBJ2-7; clone_size: many; d_call: .; v_call: TRBV28; cdr3_nt: TGTGCCAGCAGTTTATCGGCTAGCGCCCTCGACGAGCAGTACTTC; cdr3_aa: CASSLSASALDEQYF
j_call: TRBJ2-2; clone_size: .; d_call: .; v_call: TRBV6-2/TRBV6-3; cdr3_nt: TGTGCCAGCAGTTACTCGGCAGACCATACCGGGGAGCTGTTTTTT; cdr3_aa: CASSYSADHTGELFF
j_call: TRBJ2-5; clone_size: many; d_call: .; v_call: TRBV20-1; cdr3_nt: TGCAGTGTAAGAACCGGAGAGACCCAGTACTTC; cdr3_aa: CSVRTGETQYF
j_call: TRBJ1-1; clone_size: many; d_call: TRBD1; v_call: TRBV5-1; cdr3_nt: TGCGCCAGCAGCACCGAACAGGGGGCGAATCCTGAAGCTTTCTTT; cdr3_aa: CASSTEQGANPEAFF
j_call: TRBJ2-7; clone_size: many; d_call: TRBD1; v_call: TRBV9; cdr3_nt: TGTGCCAGCAGCCCCCGGGACAGCCCCTACGAGCAGTACTTC; cdr3_aa: CASSPRDSPYEQYF
j_call: TRBJ1-1; clone_size: once; d_call: TRBD1; v_call: TRBV11-1; cdr3_nt: TGTGCCAGCAGAGCTAACACAGGGGCGCTGAACACTGAAGCTTTCTTT; cdr3_aa: CASRANTGALNTEAFF
j_call: TRBJ2-1; clone_size: .; d_call: .; v_call: TRBV28; cdr3_nt: TGTGCCAGCAGCGACCACACATCCTACAATGAGCAGTTCTTC; cdr3_aa: CASSDHTSYNEQFF
j_call: TRBJ1-2; clone_size: .; d_call: .; v_call: TRBV19; cdr3_nt: TGTGCCAGTAGTATCAACATTCCTTCAGGGGTCGGGGGATGGGACTATGGCTACACCTTC; cdr3_aa: CASSINIPSGVGGWDYGYTF
j_call: TRBJ1-1; clone_size: many; d_call: .; v_call: TRBV20-1; cdr3_nt: TGCAGTGCTTCCCCGGGGCCCCCGGCTTTCTTT; cdr3_aa: CSASPGPPAFF
j_call: TRBJ2-4; clone_size: .; d_call: TRBD2; v_call: TRBV20-1; cdr3_nt: TGCAGTGCACGGGGCCATCCGGGACTAGCGGGAGGAGCCAAAAACATTCAGTACTTC; cdr3_aa: CSARGHPGLAGGAKNIQYF
j_call: TRBJ2-1; clone_size: .; d_call: .; v_call: TRBV29-1; cdr3_nt: TGCAGCGTTGTCAACCAGAAGCAGTTCTTC; cdr3_aa: CSVVNQKQFF
j_call: TRBJ2-5; clone_size: .; d_call: TRBD2; v_call: TRBV20-1; cdr3_nt: TGCAGTGCCCCGCTTGGACTAGCGGGAGTTGGGCAAGAGACCCAGTACTTC; cdr3_aa: CSAPLGLAGVGQETQYF
j_call: TRBJ1-1; clone_size: .; d_call: TRBD1; v_call: TRBV30; cdr3_nt: TGTGCCTGGGGACAGGAGAACACTGAAGCTTTCTTT; cdr3_aa: CAWGQENTEAFF
j_call: TRBJ2-1; clone_size: .; d_call: .; v_call: TRBV25-1; cdr3_nt: TGTGCCAGCAGTGACTACTTCCTACCCGAGCAGTTCTTC; cdr3_aa: CASSDYFLPEQFF
j_call: TRBJ2-7; clone_size: .; d_call: .; v_call: TRBV6-5; cdr3_nt: TGTGCCAGCAGTTTCGCCCGGCGCCGAGGGGACTACGAGCAGTACTTC; cdr3_aa: CASSFARRRGDYEQYF
j_call: TRBJ2-6; clone_size: .; d_call: TRBD1; v_call: TRBV20-1; cdr3_nt: TGCAGTGCTACCCCCCAAGACAGGGCAGGGGCCAACGTCCTGACTTTC; cdr3_aa: CSATPQDRAGANVLTF
j_call: TRBJ2-1; clone_size: .; d_call: TRBD2; v_call: TRBV7-8; cdr3_nt: TGTGCCAGCAGCTTACAATTTAGCGGGAGCTCCTACAATGAGCAGTTCTTC; cdr3_aa: CASSLQFSGSSYNEQFF
j_call: TRBJ2-3; clone_size: .; d_call: TRBD1; v_call: TRBV11-2; cdr3_nt: TGTGCCAGCAGCTTCGAACAGGGGTTCGAGAATACGCAGTATTTT; cdr3_aa: CASSFEQGFENTQYF
j_call: TRBJ2-7; clone_size: few; d_call: TRBD1; v_call: TRBV12-3/TRBV12-4; cdr3_nt: TGTGCCAGCAGGGGGACAGAATCTTCCTACGAGCAGTACTTC; cdr3_aa: CASRGTESSYEQYF